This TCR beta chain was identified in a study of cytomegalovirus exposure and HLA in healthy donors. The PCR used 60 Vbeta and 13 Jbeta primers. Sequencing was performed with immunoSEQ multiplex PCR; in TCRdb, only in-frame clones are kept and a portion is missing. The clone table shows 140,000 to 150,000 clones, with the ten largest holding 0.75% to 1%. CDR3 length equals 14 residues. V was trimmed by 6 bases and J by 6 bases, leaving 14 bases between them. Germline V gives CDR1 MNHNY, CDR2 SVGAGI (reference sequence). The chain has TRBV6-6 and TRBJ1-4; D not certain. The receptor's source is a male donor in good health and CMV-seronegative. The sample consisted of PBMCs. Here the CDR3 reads CASRAEGLDEKLFF. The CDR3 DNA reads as TGTGCCAGCAGGGCGGAAGGACTGGATGAAAAACTGTTTTTT.